The rows below give T cell receptor beta chains drawn from one sample of a study of a mutant IDH1 vaccine in newly diagnosed glioma. No cognate antigen is known for these TCRs. The data were produced by immunoSEQ multiplex PCR, yet TCRdb's version contains in-frame clones alone and is incomplete. Of around 120,000 clones in the sample, roughly 78% were seen once. This material consisted of PBMCs, taken from a glioma patient whose treatment included an IDH1 peptide vaccine. The receptors shown here come from a man aged 35-49 years with glioma. CDR3s include the opening cysteine and the closing phenylalanine or tryptophan. The order of the fields is J gene, V gene, CDR3 length, CDR3 protein.

>TRBJ2-3|TRBV5-5|17
CASSLERSGTRTDTQYF
>TRBJ2-5|TRBV4-2|14
CASSQPSGQETQYF
>TRBJ1-5|TRBV7-6|14
CASSLEAGNQPQHF
>TRBJ2-7|TRBV19|13
CASSRGTLYEQYF
>TRBJ1-2|TRBV4-2|14
CASSQDQGADGYTF
>TRBJ2-2|TRBV7-2|15
CASSSRQGGTGELFF
>TRBJ2-2|TRBV4-2|16
CASSQDLSGAGGELFF
>TRBJ2-3|TRBV13|20
CASSYARRASGRALPDTQYF
>TRBJ2-1|TRBV7-2|15
CASSFRGQSPNEQFF
>TRBJ2-7|TRBV9|13
CASSVDRGGEQYF
>TRBJ2-1|TRBV6-5|15
CASSYGGERGYEQFF
>TRBJ2-3|TRBV13|15
CASSLRQGPADTQYF
>TRBJ2-7|TRBV7-9|12
CASSLSRGEQYF
>TRBJ1-4|TRBV19|13
CATGEGVNEKLFF
>TRBJ1-2|TRBV7-9|13
CASSPQGANGYTF
>TRBJ2-5|TRBV5-1|14
CASSLSGGEETQYF
>TRBJ2-7|TRBV7-2|12
CASSLGTYEQYF
>TRBJ2-3|TRBV6-4|16
CASSPLAGDGADTQYF
>TRBJ2-7|TRBV14|15
CASSQGILQGYEQYF
>TRBJ1-4|TRBV2|14
CASLGQSANEKLFF
>TRBJ2-6|TRBV9|17
CASSSGQHFSGANVLTF
>TRBJ2-7|TRBV4-3|15
CASSQDRDRVREQYF
>TRBJ1-5|TRBV4-3|14
CASSPTGVGQPQHF
>TRBJ2-7|TRBV5-6|16
CASSYRGGVQGYEQYF
>TRBJ2-7|TRBV11-2|13
CASSLDGTGEQYF
>TRBJ1-4|TRBV5-4|13
CASSLRGSEKLFF
>TRBJ1-2|TRBV6-5|14
CASSWDGLNYGYTF
>TRBJ1-1|TRBV10-3|14
CAISDRQLNTEAFF